Listed below are T cell receptor beta chains from one sample, sequenced in a study of blood T cell repertoires in COVID-19. Clones were read by immunoSEQ multiplex PCR, and TCRdb kept only the in-frame ones, dropping some. The sample includes 150,000 or so clones, roughly 82% of them seen just once. Sequencing input: peripheral blood. All receptors come from a woman in her seventies with acute or convalescent COVID-19. Both conserved end residues are part of each CDR3. A D gene is named only where the DNA matches it firmly. A clone size is listed for some rows: how often the clone was seen (once, few, many), or a class if it is expanded.

TRBJ1-2,TRBD1,TRBV30,few,CAWSSSGQGGGYTF,TGTGCCTGGAGTAGCTCCGGACAGGGCGGCGGCTACACCTTC
TRBJ2-1,TRBD2,TRBV5-6,NA,CASSNLAGGPEWFF,TGTGCCAGCAGCAACTTAGCGGGAGGGCCAGAATGGTTCTTC
TRBJ1-3,NA,TRBV27,NA,CASWPWGGNTIYF,TGTGCCTCCTGGCCCTGGGGCGGAAACACCATATATTTT
TRBJ2-7,TRBD1,TRBV4-1,few,CASSRDRTGSYEQYF,TGCGCCAGCAGCCGGGACCGGACAGGGTCCTACGAGCAGTACTTC
TRBJ1-2,TRBD1,TRBV9,NA,CASSVAAGGQGDGYTF,TGTGCCAGCAGCGTAGCTGCAGGGGGCCAGGGTGATGGCTACACCTTC
TRBJ1-4,TRBD1,TRBV7-9,NA,CASSSTGVGEKLFF,TGTGCCAGCAGCTCGACAGGGGTGGGTGAAAAACTGTTTTTT
TRBJ1-4,NA,TRBV6-5,NA,CASGGASGEKLFF,TGTGCCAGCGGGGGGGCTAGTGGTGAAAAACTGTTTTTT
TRBJ2-6,NA,TRBV10-3,NA,CAISDPRGDAGANVLTF,TGTGCCATCAGTGATCCCCGCGGGGATGCTGGGGCCAACGTCCTGACTTTC
TRBJ1-5,NA,TRBV4-3,once,CASSQEPGYSNQPQHF,TGCGCCAGCAGCCAAGAACCGGGATATAGCAATCAGCCCCAGCATTTT
TRBJ1-4,TRBD1,TRBV28,NA,CASSSRDRVQREKLFF,TGTGCCAGCAGCTCCCGGGACAGGGTGCAGCGTGAAAAACTGTTTTTT
TRBJ2-7,TRBD1,TRBV30,NA,CAWRPPTGVPSYEQYF,TGTGCCTGGAGACCCCCGACAGGGGTTCCGTCCTACGAGCAGTACTTC
TRBJ1-6,TRBD1,TRBV30,NA,CAWNGQGNSPLHF,TGTGCCTGGAACGGACAGGGCAATTCACCCCTCCACTTT
TRBJ2-5,TRBD1,TRBV18,few,CASSPPAGGQETQYF,TGTGCCAGCTCACCCCCAGCAGGGGGCCAAGAGACCCAGTACTTC
TRBJ1-1,TRBD1,TRBV28,NA,CASSPRRDSNTEAFF,TGTGCCAGCAGTCCCCGCCGGGACAGCAACACTGAAGCTTTCTTT
TRBJ2-1,TRBD1,TRBV7-2,NA,CASSPIQGGSYNEQFF,TGTGCCAGCAGCCCAATACAGGGGGGCTCCTACAATGAGCAGTTCTTC
TRBJ2-1,NA,TRBV11-3,few,CASSSDSDNEQFF,TGTGCCAGCAGCTCTGACAGTGACAATGAGCAGTTCTTC
TRBJ2-7,TRBD1,TRBV14,NA,CASSQDDRAEQYF,TGTGCCAGCAGCCAAGACGACAGGGCCGAGCAGTACTTC
TRBJ2-7,NA,TRBV29-1,NA,CSRYEIESQESTCEQYF,TGCAGCCGATACGAAATTGAGTCACAGGAAAGTACATGCGAGCAGTACTTC
TRBJ1-2,NA,TRBV28,few,CASSLVSEWAYGYTF,TGTGCCAGCAGTTTGGTTAGCGAGTGGGCCTATGGCTACACCTTC
TRBJ1-1,NA,TRBV5-1,NA,CASSLNLNRAGNTEAFF,TGCGCCAGCAGCCTAAACCTAAACAGGGCGGGGAACACTGAAGCTTTCTTT
TRBJ2-1,TRBD2,TRBV5-1,NA,CASSLASGDNEQFF,TGCGCCAGCAGCTTGGCTAGCGGTGATAATGAGCAGTTCTTC
TRBJ2-3,NA,TRBV11-3,NA,CASSLGSGTDTQYF,TGTGCCAGCAGCTTGGGCTCTGGCACAGATACGCAGTATTTT
TRBJ2-5,TRBD1,TRBV5-4,NA,CASSLARTGTGLETQYF,TGTGCCAGCAGCTTGGCCCGAACCGGGACAGGTCTGGAGACCCAGTACTTC
TRBJ1-4,NA,TRBV3-1/TRBV3-2,NA,CASSQKGRGGLMGEKLFF,TGTGCCAGCAGCCAAAAGGGAAGGGGAGGGTTGATGGGTGAAAAACTGTTTTTT
TRBJ2-1,TRBD2,TRBV5-6,NA,CASSSLAGGSNEQFF,TGTGCCAGCAGCTCCCTAGCGGGGGGTTCTAATGAGCAGTTCTTC
TRBJ2-1,NA,TRBV25-1,few,CASSEPTGLSGNEQFF,TGTGCCAGCAGTGAACCAACGGGGTTATCGGGCAATGAGCAGTTCTTC
TRBJ1-4,NA,TRBV6-6,NA,CASRSGQGEKLFF,TGTGCCAGCAGGTCCGGCCAGGGTGAAAAACTGTTTTTT
TRBJ2-7,TRBD2,TRBV5-1,NA,CASSFESSGASYEQYF,TGCGCCAGCAGCTTTGAGTCTAGCGGGGCCTCCTACGAGCAGTACTTC
TRBJ2-1,NA,TRBV24-1,NA,CATSEPSRGAPYNEQFF,TGTGCCACCAGTGAACCCAGCAGGGGGGCCCCCTACAATGAGCAGTTCTTC
TRBJ2-5,NA,TRBV7-9,once,CASSLVGRLSQETQYF,TGTGCCAGCAGCTTAGTTGGCAGACTGAGCCAAGAGACCCAGTACTTC
TRBJ1-2,NA,TRBV4-3,NA,CASSQAQGNYGYTF,TGCGCCAGCAGCCAAGCCCAGGGTAACTATGGCTACACCTTC
TRBJ1-2,NA,TRBV28,NA,CASSLSDSWSGYTF,TGTGCCAGCAGTTTAAGCGACAGCTGGAGTGGCTACACCTTC
TRBJ1-5,NA,TRBV27,NA,CASSLGAGDQPQHF,TGTGCCAGCAGTTTGGGGGCGGGGGATCAGCCCCAGCATTTT
TRBJ2-7,TRBD2,TRBV5-1,NA,CASSQSGTSFYEQYF,TGCGCCAGCAGTCAATCCGGGACTAGTTTTTACGAGCAGTACTTC
TRBJ1-2,TRBD1,TRBV10-3,NA,CAISDGGQGGGYTF,TGTGCCATCAGTGATGGGGGACAGGGAGGTGGCTACACCTTC
TRBJ1-5,NA,TRBV19,NA,CASSTYRDQPQHF,TGTGCCAGTAGCACCTACAGGGACCAGCCCCAGCATTTT
TRBJ1-1,TRBD1,TRBV6-2/TRBV6-3,NA,CASSFQGVGTEAFF,TGTGCCAGCAGTTTCCAGGGGGTCGGAACTGAAGCTTTCTTT
TRBJ1-3,NA,TRBV5-1,NA,CASSLGGAGNTIYF,TGCGCCAGCAGCTTGGGGGGCGCTGGAAACACCATATATTTT
TRBJ2-5,NA,TRBV6-6,NA,CASSTNRASGETQYF,TGTGCCAGCAGTACAAACAGGGCCTCAGGGGAGACCCAGTACTTC
TRBJ2-7,NA,TRBV6-5,NA,CASSNRAGYEQYF,TGTGCCAGCAGTAACAGGGCAGGCTACGAGCAGTACTTC
TRBJ2-2,NA,TRBV7-2,few,CASSLDRLGGELFF,TGTGCCAGCAGCTTAGACCGCCTCGGCGGGGAGCTGTTTTTT
TRBJ2-1,NA,TRBV27,NA,CASSLSMTTSYNEQFF,TGTGCCAGCAGTTTGTCCATGACGACTTCCTACAATGAGCAGTTCTTC
TRBJ2-7,TRBD1,TRBV5-1,NA,CASSPGQGNYEQYF,TGCGCCAGCAGCCCCGGACAGGGGAACTACGAGCAGTACTTC
TRBJ1-1,NA,TRBV30,NA,CACEIGQQNTEAFF,TGTGCCTGCGAGATAGGACAGCAGAACACTGAAGCTTTCTTT
TRBJ1-2,NA,TRBV11-1,NA,CASSLPVGGYGYTF,TGTGCCAGCAGCCTCCCGGTCGGGGGCTATGGCTACACCTTC
TRBJ1-6,TRBD1,TRBV19,few,CASTIRDSNSPLHF,TGTGCCAGTACCATCCGGGACAGTAATTCACCCCTCCACTTT
TRBJ1-2,NA,TRBV4-1,NA,CASSQPRQGRIGYGYTF,TGCGCCAGCAGCCAACCACGTCAGGGCCGGATCGGCTATGGCTACACCTTC
TRBJ1-3,NA,TRBV21-1,few,CASSKSEEAGNTIYF,TGTGCCAGCAGCAAATCTGAGGAGGCTGGAAACACCATATATTTT
TRBJ2-2,NA,TRBV11-3,NA,CASSSTTGELNTGELFF,TGTGCCAGCAGCTCCACGACAGGCGAGTTGAACACCGGGGAGCTGTTTTTT
TRBJ1-3,NA,TRBV5-4,NA,CASSHHLGTSGGNTIYF,TGTGCCAGCAGTCATCACTTGGGGACAAGCGGTGGAAACACCATATATTTT
TRBJ1-5,NA,TRBV30,NA,CALGGRGQPQHF,TGTGCCCTGGGAGGGAGGGGTCAGCCCCAGCATTTT
TRBJ1-2,TRBD1,TRBV18,NA,CASSLKPPGQPPYGYTF,TGTGCCAGCTCTCTTAAGCCACCGGGACAGCCTCCATATGGCTACACCTTC
TRBJ1-5,NA,TRBV4-1,once,CASSPRRLTGLQPQHF,TGCGCCAGCAGCCCACGCCGACTTACGGGTTTACAGCCCCAGCATTTT
TRBJ1-5,NA,TRBV19,NA,CASSIARDQPQHF,TGTGCCAGTAGTATCGCGAGGGATCAGCCCCAGCATTTT
TRBJ1-1,TRBD1,TRBV5-4,NA,CASSLDPGGDTEAFF,TGTGCCAGCAGCTTGGATCCAGGGGGAGACACTGAAGCTTTCTTT
TRBJ1-1,NA,TRBV21-1,many,CASSKRGREIGNTEAFF,TGTGCCAGCAGCAAAAGGGGGCGCGAAATCGGGAACACTGAAGCTTTCTTT
TRBJ1-6,TRBD1,TRBV11-2,NA,CASSLAGGNSPLHF,TGTGCCAGCAGCTTGGCAGGGGGTAATTCACCCCTCCACTTT
TRBJ2-3,TRBD2,TRBV9,NA,CASSASGDSTDTQYF,TGTGCCAGCAGCGCGAGCGGGGATAGCACAGATACGCAGTATTTT
TRBJ2-5,NA,TRBV7-2,NA,CASSQPGSQETQYF,TGTGCCAGCAGCCAACCAGGGTCCCAAGAGACCCAGTACTTC